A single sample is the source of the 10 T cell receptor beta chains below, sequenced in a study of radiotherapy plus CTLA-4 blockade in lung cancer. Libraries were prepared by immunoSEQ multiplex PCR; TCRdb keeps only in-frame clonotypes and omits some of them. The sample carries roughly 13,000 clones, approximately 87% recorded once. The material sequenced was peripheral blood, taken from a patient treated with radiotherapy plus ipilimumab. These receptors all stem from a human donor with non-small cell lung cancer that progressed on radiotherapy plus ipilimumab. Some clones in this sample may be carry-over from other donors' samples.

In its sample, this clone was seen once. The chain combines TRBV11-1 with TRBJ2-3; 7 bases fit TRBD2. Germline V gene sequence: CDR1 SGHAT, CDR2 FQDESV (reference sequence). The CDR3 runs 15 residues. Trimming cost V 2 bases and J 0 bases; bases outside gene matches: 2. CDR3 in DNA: TGTGCCAGCAGCTTATGGGAGGGCAGCACAGATACGCAGTATTTT. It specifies CASSLWEGSTDTQYF.

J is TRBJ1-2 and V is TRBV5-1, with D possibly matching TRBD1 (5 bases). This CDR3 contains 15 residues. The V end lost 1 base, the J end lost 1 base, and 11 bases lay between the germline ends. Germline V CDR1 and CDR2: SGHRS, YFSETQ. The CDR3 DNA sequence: TGCGCCAGCAGCTTGCCCGACAGCTTTAACTATGGCTACACCTTC. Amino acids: CASSLPDSFNYGYTF.

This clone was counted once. The CDR3 here is CASSLAEWSDTQYF. CDR3 coding DNA: TGTGCCAGCAGCTTGGCCGAGTGGTCAGATACGCAGTATTTT. The chain employs TRBV5-4 and TRBJ2-3; D unclear. Germline lookup yields CDR1 SGHNT and CDR2 YYREEE (reference sequence). The CDR3 covers 14 residues. The germline V and J ends were trimmed by 0 bases and 4 bases, with 9 bases remaining between them.

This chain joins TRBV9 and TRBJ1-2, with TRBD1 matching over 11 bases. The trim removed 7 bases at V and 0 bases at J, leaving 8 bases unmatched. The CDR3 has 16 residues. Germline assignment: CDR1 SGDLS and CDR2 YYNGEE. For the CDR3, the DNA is TGTGCCAGCGGCGGGACAGGGGGTTTTTCTAACTATGGCTACACCTTC. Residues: CASGGTGGFSNYGYTF.

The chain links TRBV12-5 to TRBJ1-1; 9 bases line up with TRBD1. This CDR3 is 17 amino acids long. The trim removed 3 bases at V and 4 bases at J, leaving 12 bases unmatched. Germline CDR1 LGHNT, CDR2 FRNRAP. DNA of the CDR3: TGTGCTAGTGGTTTCCCGGACAGGGGAGGAAGGGGCACTGAAGCTTTCTTT. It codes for CASGFPDRGGRGTEAFF.

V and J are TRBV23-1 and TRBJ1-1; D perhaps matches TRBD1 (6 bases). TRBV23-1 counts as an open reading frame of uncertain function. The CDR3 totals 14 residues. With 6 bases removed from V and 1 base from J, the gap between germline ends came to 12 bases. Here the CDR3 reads CASRLGQKNTEAFF. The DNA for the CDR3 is TGCGCCAGCAGATTGGGACAAAAGAACACTGAAGCTTTCTTT.

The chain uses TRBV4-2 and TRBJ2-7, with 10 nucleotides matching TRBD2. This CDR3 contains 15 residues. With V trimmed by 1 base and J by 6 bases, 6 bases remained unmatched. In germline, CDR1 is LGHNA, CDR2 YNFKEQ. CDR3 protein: CASSQAASGRGEQYF. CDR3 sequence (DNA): TGTGCCAGCAGCCAAGCCGCTAGCGGGAGAGGCGAGCAGTACTTC.

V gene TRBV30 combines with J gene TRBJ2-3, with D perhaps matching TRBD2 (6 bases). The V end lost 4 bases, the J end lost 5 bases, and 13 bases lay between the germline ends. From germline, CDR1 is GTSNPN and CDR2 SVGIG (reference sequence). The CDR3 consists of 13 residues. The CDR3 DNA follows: TGTGCCTGGAACCCGATGGGGGGAGATACGCAGTATTTT. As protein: CAWNPMGGDTQYF.

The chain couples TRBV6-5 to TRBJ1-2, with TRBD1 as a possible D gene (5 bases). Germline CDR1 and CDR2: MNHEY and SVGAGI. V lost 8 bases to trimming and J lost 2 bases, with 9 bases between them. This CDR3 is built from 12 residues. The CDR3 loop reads CASVDRNYGYTF. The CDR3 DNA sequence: TGTGCCAGCGTCGACAGAAACTATGGCTACACCTTC.

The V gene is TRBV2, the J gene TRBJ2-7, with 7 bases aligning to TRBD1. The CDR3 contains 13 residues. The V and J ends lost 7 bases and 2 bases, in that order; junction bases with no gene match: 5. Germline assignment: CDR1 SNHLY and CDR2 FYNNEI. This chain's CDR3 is CASIRDSTYEQYF. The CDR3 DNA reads TGTGCCAGCATACGGGACAGTACCTACGAGCAGTACTTC.